The T cell receptor (beta chain) described here comes from a study of regulatory T cells in long-lasting Graves disease. This CDR3 contains 17 residues. Germline CDR1 LNHDA, CDR2 SQIVND (reference sequence). Trimming took off 6 bases at V and 0 bases at J, with 20 bases between the two ends. This clonotype was seen a few times. The target antigen is unknown. Broader study findings: Among the persistent patients, thousands of public clonotypes were shared, more than the 966 shared among new patients.

CDR3 regions were amplified by Arm-PCR using iRepertoire HTBI primers to build TCR beta libraries. TCRdb itself ran the multiplex PCR reads through MiXCR, one entry per CDR3 protein. The sample lists 550,000 to 700,000 distinct CDR3 sequences; about 15% were seen once. Time point in this sample: newly diagnosed GD, antithyroid drugs for less than 3 months. There was RNA extracted from PBMCs, and the TCR library was made from it. This sample also belongs to another study, concerning T cells in Graves' hyperthyroidism and ophthalmopathy.

This sequence joins TRBV19 and TRBJ1-1; maybe TRBD1 (5 bases). This sample comprised peripheral blood mononuclear cells (PBMCs), obtained at new diagnosis, from a patient treated with antithyroid drugs. The source of this sequence is a man between 18 and 35 years old with Graves disease. CDR3 loop: CASSLGPGKGMNTEAFF. CDR3 coding DNA: TGTGCCAGTAGCCTCGGGCCCGGGAAGGGGATGAACACTGAAGCTTTCTTT.